Listed here are 14 T cell receptor beta chains from one sample, sequenced in a study of STAT5B mutations in CD4+ large granular lymphocyte leukemia. Sequencing used immunoSEQ multiplex PCR; TCRdb keeps in-frame clones, though not all of them. The sample consists of tens of thousands of clones, 69% of them appearing once. The sample was CD4+ T cells from blood buffy coats. All receptors come from a human donor in good health.

This chain joins TRBV7-2 and TRBJ2-1, with TRBD1 as a possible D gene (5 bases). The CDR3 extends over 13 amino acids. Germline CDR1 SGHTA, CDR2 FQGNSA. Trimming pared 5 bases from V and 7 bases from J, leaving 12 bases between. The chain's CDR3 is CASSQLQGNEQFF. For the CDR3, the DNA is TGTGCCAGCAGCCAACTGCAGGGAAATGAGCAGTTCTTC.

The V call is TRBV9, the J call TRBJ1-6; D unclear. The CDR3 consists of 13 residues. The germline V gene encodes CDR1 SGDLS and CDR2 YYNGEE. V was trimmed by 4 bases and J by 8 bases, leaving 10 bases between them. The CDR3 is CASSSRSDSPLHF. The DNA for the CDR3 is TGTGCCAGCAGCAGCCGAAGCGATTCACCCCTCCACTTT.

The chain is built from TRBV4-2 and TRBJ2-7, with D hard to call. The CDR3 is 14 amino acids. CDR1 and CDR2 from the germline V gene are LGHNA and YNFKEQ. V lost 4 bases, J lost 2 bases, and 12 bases lay in between. The CDR3 DNA reads as TGTGCCAGCAGCCTCACGTCCAGGACCTACGAGCAGTACTTC. This gives the protein CASSLTSRTYEQYF.

The chain combines TRBV4-3 with TRBJ1-6; D ambiguous. V was pared by 1 base and J by 10 bases, with 8 bases between. The CDR3 sequence is 13 residues long. Germline V CDR1 and CDR2: LGHNA, YSLEER. CDR3 residues: CASSQVAGSPLHF. CDR3 bases: TGCGCCAGCAGCCAAGTCGCGGGATCACCCCTCCACTTT.

V and J are TRBV4-3 and TRBJ2-3; no reliable D call. The CDR3 runs 10 residues. V was shortened by 8 bases and J by 3 bases, with 3 bases between the two germline ends. Germline CDR1 is LGHNA and CDR2 is YSLEER. CDR3 amino acids: CASGTDTQYF. CDR3 sequence (DNA): TGCGCCAGCGGAACAGATACGCAGTATTTT.

This sequence joins TRBV7-2 and TRBJ2-7; 8 bases agree with TRBD2. After removal of 5 bases from V and 7 bases from J, the junction contained 7 bases not matched to a gene. The CDR3 is 13 residues long. Germline CDR1 and CDR2: SGHTA and FQGNSA. This CDR3 reads CASSLSGVGEQYF. The DNA for the CDR3 is TGTGCCAGCAGCCTTAGCGGGGTTGGGGAGCAGTACTTC.

The rearrangement links TRBV6-5 to TRBJ2-7; 10 bases match TRBD2. Germline-derived CDR1 and CDR2 are MNHEY and SVGAGI. V trimming: 0 bases; J trimming: 2 bases; junction bases outside the gene matches: 4. The CDR3 spans 16 residues. CDR3 sequence: CASSYSLTSGAYEQYF. In DNA, the CDR3 is TGTGCCAGCAGTTACTCCCTTACTAGCGGGGCCTACGAGCAGTACTTC.

The chain uses TRBV30 and TRBJ1-1; D gene unclear. The CDR3 consists of 12 residues. V dropped 2 bases and J dropped 11 bases, with 15 bases sitting between them. Looked up from germline, CDR1 is GTSNPN and CDR2 is SVGIG (reference sequence). The CDR3 spells CAWSPAVPEAFF. The CDR3 DNA is TGTGCCTGGAGTCCGGCAGTGCCCGAGGCTTTCTTT. Full variable domain (remainder filled in from reference TRBV30 and TRBJ1-1): SQTIHQWPATLVQPVGSPLSLECTVEGTSNPNLYWYRQAAGRGLQLLFYSVGIGQISSEVPQNLSASRPQDRQFILSSKKLLLSDSGFYLCAWSPAVPEAFFGQGTRLTVV.

The chain has TRBV30 and TRBJ1-4; 8 bases match TRBD1. The germline V gene has CDR1 GTSNPN and CDR2 SVGIG (reference sequence). CDR3 length equals 14 residues. Unmatched junction bases numbered 6, after V lost 1 base and J lost 8 bases. As DNA, the CDR3 is TGTGCCTGGAGTGCACCAGGGGGCGACGAAAAACTGTTTTTT. This encodes CAWSAPGGDEKLFF.

CDR3 DNA sequence: TGTGCCAGCTCAGGGCCGGGACAAGCCATGGGCGAGCAGTACTTC. It specifies CASSGPGQAMGEQYF. This sequence joins TRBV18 and TRBJ2-7, with D possibly TRBD1 on 6 matching bases. The CDR3 is made up of 15 amino acids. Germline CDR1 and CDR2: KGHSH and LQKENI. Deletions cut 5 bases from V and 6 bases from J, with 20 bases between.

This rearrangement joins TRBV6-1 to TRBJ2-7; unclear D gene. Germline V gene sequence: CDR1 MNHNS, CDR2 SASEGT. V lost 2 bases to trimming and J lost 5 bases, with 10 bases between them. There are 13 residues in the CDR3. The CDR3 DNA sequence: TGTGCCAGCAGTGAATCTTATAGTAACGAGCAGTACTTC. It specifies CASSESYSNEQYF.

This clone was recorded a few times. The rearrangement joins TRBV30 to TRBJ2-3; D perhaps matches TRBD1 (5 bases). V lost 2 bases to trimming and J lost 5 bases, with 17 bases between them. CDR3 size: 15 residues. Germline V lookup: CDR1 GTSNPN, CDR2 SVGIG (reference sequence). The chain's CDR3 is CAWSHRKGSVDTQYF. CDR3 coding DNA: TGTGCCTGGAGTCACAGAAAGGGGTCCGTAGATACGCAGTATTTT.

The chain joins TRBV7-6 to TRBJ2-7, with D maybe TRBD2 (5 bases). The germline CDR1 and CDR2 sequences are SGHVS and FNYEAQ. This CDR3 contains 15 residues. V lost 3 bases, J lost 2 bases, and 14 bases lay in between. The chain's CDR3 is CASSLDEGGTYEQYF. The CDR3 bases are TGTGCCAGCAGCTTGGACGAGGGTGGAACCTACGAGCAGTACTTC.

The chain carries TRBV5-4 and TRBJ1-6; TRBD1 matches at 7 bases. The CDR3 totals 13 residues. With V trimmed by 7 bases and J by 7 bases, 5 bases remained unmatched. Germline CDR1 is SGHNT and CDR2 is YYREEE (reference sequence). Here the CDR3 DNA reads TGTGCCAGCCGGAGACAGGGAAATTCACCCCTCCACTTT. Its protein product is CASRRQGNSPLHF.